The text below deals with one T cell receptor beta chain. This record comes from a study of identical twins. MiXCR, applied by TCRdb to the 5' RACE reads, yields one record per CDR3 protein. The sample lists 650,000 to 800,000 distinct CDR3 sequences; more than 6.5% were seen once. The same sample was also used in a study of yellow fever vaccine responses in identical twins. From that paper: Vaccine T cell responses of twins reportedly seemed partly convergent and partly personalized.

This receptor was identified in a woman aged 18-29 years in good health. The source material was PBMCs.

Here the CDR3 reads CSARGGQGESQPQHF. The CDR3, as DNA: TGCAGTGCTAGAGGGGGACAGGGGGAAAGTCAGCCCCAGCATTTT. The V and J genes are TRBV20-1 and TRBJ1-5; 11 bases align to TRBD1. CDR1 is DFQATT, CDR2 SNEGSKA, per germline (reference sequence). CDR3 length: 15 residues. J lost 6 bases, V lost 1 base, and 5 bases had no gene match.